This T cell receptor beta chain was sequenced for a study of T-cell memory formation after mild COVID-19 (dated by TCRdb to the early 2020s). Regarding the study in general: TCR sequence clusters from the two donors were largely donor specific. T-cell clones expanding and contracting after mild COVID-19 in two donors were tracked by longitudinal TCRalpha and TCRbeta repertoire sequencing. The cohort was made up of two young adult volunteers, one female and one male, who were previously healthy.

V lost 10 bases and J lost 5 bases, and the count of bases not matched to a germline gene is 10. Spanning cysteine to phenylalanine, the CDR3 consists of 14 amino acids. Only CDR3 DNA is held: 42 bases, read in frame from base 1. CDR1 and CDR2 were assigned from the germline V gene as ENHRY and SYGVKD. Ficoll-Paque density gradient centrifugation was used to isolate PBMCs. Sequenced using an Illumina NovaSeq 6000. TCRalpha and TCRbeta cDNA libraries were constructed by 5'RACE with constant-segment primers, with sample barcodes and unique molecular identifiers being introduced. RNA was extracted from every sample with Trizol reagent. Libraries were amplified in two PCR steps, with a second sample barcode and Illumina TruSeq adapters added in the second step. The libraries were sequenced on an Illumina NovaSeq using 2 x 150 bp paired-end reads. As for the original processing: Reads were demultiplexed and collapsed into UMI-guided consensus sequences with migec v1.2.7. Using mixcr v2.1.11, the UMI consensuses were aligned to TRA and TRB V and J templates and assembled into clonotypes. Clonotypes were classified as expanded or contracted when called significant by both edgeR and NoisET, with noise models trained on biological replicates. For edgeR calls, the cutoffs were a false discovery rate-adjusted p below 0.01 and a log2 fold-change threshold of 1. As an exploratory analysis of dynamics, max-normalized trajectories of the 1000 most abundant clonotypes were examined by PCA with hierarchical clustering. Each responding clone was given a CD4 or CD8 phenotype based on the CD4+ and CD8+ repertoires, which had been sequenced separately. TCRdb's own reprocessing of the public reads used fastp at Q25 and MiXCR and kept productive beta chains. Rows are unified per CDR3 protein, each entry keeping the most common DNA and genes. TCRdb's processing, not the authors', yielded these V and J calls. This sample comprises about 180,000 distinct CDR3 sequences, 15% to 20% of them detected only once. The top ten hold under 2.5% of the sample.

A word on this clonotype: No cognate antigen has been identified for it. The input lacks base qualities; no much larger clone sits a single base away.

Study-wide conclusions, independent of this receptor: Contracting CD4+ clones turned up mainly in the CM and EM memory subsets, whereas EMRA was where CD8+ clones were enriched. Clones contracting from day 15 to 85 had balanced CD4/CD8 phenotypes, while a second wave expanding from day 15 to 37 was biased towards CD4+. Some responding clones were found in pre-infection memory, which suggests that pre-existing cross-reactive memory T cells took part in the SARS-CoV-2 response. Whether the second-wave clones peaking on day 37 were SARS-CoV-2 specific was not confirmed. The study covered only a couple of mild cases, and larger cohorts including severe cases with pre-infection samples were considered necessary.

The chain couples TRBV10-3 to TRBJ2-5, with 10 bases in between that match TRBD1. Sequenced sample: PBMCs or a T cell subset sorted from them (not recorded which). The sequence came from an adult woman who had mild COVID-19 (a few samples of this study predate the infection). The sample titles of this study are shuffled in the database, so cell type and time point are left out; the donor was told from shared clones. The DNA sequence is as follows: TGTGCCACCGCTGCGACAGGGGGCTACGAGACCCAGTACTTC. Translation gives CATAATGGYETQYF.